A single TCR beta chain is shown here with its context. From germline, CDR1 is KGHSH and CDR2 LQKENI. The V segment lost 3 bases and the J segment 6 bases; nucleotides outside the gene matches: 7. There are 15 residues in the CDR3. This sample was taken from a study of blood T cell repertoires in COVID-19. Study-wide background: Collection of acute and convalescent COVID-19 samples took place in the United States, Italy and Spain.

In the original processing: Estimation of nucleated cell counts was performed using reference gene primer amplification. The repertoire was sequenced with immunoSEQ multiplex PCR; TCRdb's copy has only in-frame clones and lacks some. The DNA gave D and trimming, while V, J and clone size come from that table. The data contain 70,000 or so clones, 86% of them singletons. The sequencing input was peripheral blood. The clonotype comes from a man aged 65-85 years with active or convalescent COVID-19. This chain joins TRBV18 and TRBJ2-3; 9 bases agree with TRBD2. DNA of the CDR3: TGTGCCAGCTCACCGGTAGCGGGAGTGGAGGATACGCAGTATTTT. This gives the protein CASSPVAGVEDTQYF.